These 26 T cell receptor beta chains share one sample of origin, sequenced in a study of blood T cells in healthy people across ages. Through a sample-barcoded 5' primer and a J-beta primer mix, a second PCR was run for 7 to 11 cycles. Each CDR3 protein is one row after TCRdb ran MiXCR on the 5' RACE reads. The sample contains about 900,000 distinct CDR3 sequences, around two thirds of which appear only once. The sample was blood. Receptors originate from a man aged 25-45 years in good health.

In its sample, this clonotype was seen a few times. CDR3 bases: TGTGCCAGCAAACCCGGGACCTTTCCCTACGAGCAGTACTTC. Its protein is CASKPGTFPYEQYF. J is TRBJ2-7 and V is TRBV7-2; D may match TRBD1 or TRBD2 (5 bases each). Germline CDR1 reads SGHTA; CDR2 reads FQGNSA. This CDR3 contains 14 residues. Between the trimmed V and J ends, which lost 7 bases and 2 bases, there was a span of 15 bases.

The chain joins TRBV3-1 to TRBJ2-7, with unresolved D. The V end was cut by 0 bases, the J end by 0 bases, with 12 bases between. This CDR3 spans 16 amino acids. CDR1 LGHDT and CDR2 YNNKEL come from the germline V gene (reference sequence). The CDR3 DNA reads TGTGCCAGCAGCCAAGATGGCCGCTCGCTCTCCTACGAGCAGTACTTC. Residues: CASSQDGRSLSYEQYF.

The genes are TRBV27 and TRBJ1-2; D is possibly TRBD1 (5 bases). Looked up from germline, CDR1 is MNHEY and CDR2 is SMNVEV (reference sequence). CDR3 length equals 15 residues. Trimming cost V 8 bases and J 1 base, with 17 bases left between them. The CDR3 bases are TGTGCCAGCTCAACTCACCGGGACGTTAACTATGGCTACACCTTC. Its protein product is CASSTHRDVNYGYTF.

J is TRBJ1-5 and V is TRBV6-5, with D possibly TRBD1 on 6 matching bases. CDR1 is MNHEY, CDR2 SVGAGI, per germline. The V end was cut by 5 bases, the J end by 3 bases, with 14 bases between. This CDR3 region has 15 residues. The CDR3 coding sequence is TGTGCCAGCAGTAGGGACACACAAAACAATCAGCCCCAGCATTTT. It is translated as CASSRDTQNNQPQHF.

The chain employs TRBV20-1 and TRBJ1-5; the D is unclear. Germline V CDR1 and CDR2: DFQATT, SNEGSKA (reference sequence). Between the trimmed V and J ends, which lost 0 bases and 11 bases, there was a span of 17 bases. CDR3 length equals 14 residues. DNA for the CDR3: TGCAGTGCTAGAGATACGGCCAGCGGGGAGACCCAGCATTTT. The encoded protein is CSARDTASGETQHF.

The chain is built from TRBV6-1 and TRBJ2-5, with D maybe TRBD2 (5 bases). Trimming left V 2 bases short and J 2 bases short, with 9 bases between. From germline, CDR1 is MNHNS and CDR2 SASEGT. This CDR3 has 14 amino acids. CDR3 nucleotide sequence: TGTGCCAGCAGTGAATTAGAGGGACAAGAGACCCAGTACTTC. As protein: CASSELEGQETQYF.

The DNA of the CDR3 is TGTGCCAGCAGCCCGGAACTAGCGACTAGCTCCTACAATGAGCAGTTCTTC. This encodes CASSPELATSSYNEQFF. The chain has TRBV3-1 and TRBJ2-1; 7 positions agree with TRBD2. This CDR3 has 17 residues. Trimming removed 4 bases from V and 0 bases from J; junction bases left unmatched: 9. The germline CDR1 and CDR2 sequences are LGHDT and YNNKEL (reference sequence).

A note on this clonotype: Germline and junction disagree at one end, which may indicate a read error. V is TRBV4-3 and J is TRBJ2-7, with D tentatively TRBD1 or TRBD2 (5 bases each). The CDR3 loop spans 14 amino acids. From germline, CDR1 is LGHNA and CDR2 YSLEER. CDR3 amino acids: CAGSLPHSGTAQYF. CDR3 DNA: TGCGCCGGCAGCCTTCCTCATTCAGGGACCGCGCAGTACTTC.

V is TRBV6-5 and J is TRBJ1-5, with D possibly being TRBD1 (6 bases). This CDR3 spans 14 amino acids. The V gene's germline CDR1 is MNHEY and CDR2 SVGAGI. With 4 bases removed from V and 7 bases from J, the gap between germline ends came to 14 bases. The CDR3 DNA reads TGTGCCAGCAGTTCCCGACAGGCGGGGCAGCCCCAGCATTTT. Translating gives CASSSRQAGQPQHF.

This clonotype occurred many times. This may arise from a read error, as a much more abundant clone is one base away. The V gene is TRBV12-3 or TRBV12-4, the J gene TRBJ1-5; 10 bases match TRBD1. CDR3 size: 13 residues. V lost 10 bases and J lost 6; bases outside the gene matches: 6. The CDR3 region is CATARDRGQPQHF. The CDR3 DNA is TGTGCCACTGCACGGGACAGGGGTCAGCCCCAGCATTTT.

The V and J genes are TRBV6-5 and TRBJ2-3, with a possible D match to TRBD1 (8 bases). The V end was cut by 6 bases, the J end by 2 bases, with 24 bases between. The CDR3 has 18 amino acids. The germline V gene has CDR1 MNHEY and CDR2 SVGAGI. The CDR3 DNA is TGTGCCAGCAGGTTACATGGTGACAGGGGAGGGTCCACAGATACGCAGTATTTT. Residues: CASRLHGDRGGSTDTQYF.

This clonotype was picked up a small number of times. This chain connects TRBV25-1 to TRBJ2-7, with unresolved D. Trimming shortened V by 10 bases and J by 0 bases, and 4 bases separated the two germline ends. This CDR3 has 10 residues. Germline CDR1 and CDR2: MGHDK and SYGVNS. The CDR3 bases are TGTGCCACCCGCTCCTACGAGCAGTACTTC. It translates to CATRSYEQYF.

V and J are TRBV29-1 and TRBJ1-1; 7 bases agree with TRBD1. The V and J ends lost 2 bases and 5 bases, in that order; junction bases with no gene match: 5. This CDR3 comprises 13 residues. Germline V gives CDR1 SQVTM, CDR2 ANQGSEA. CDR3 protein: CSVEWDSGTEAFF. Here the CDR3 DNA reads TGCAGCGTTGAATGGGACAGTGGGACTGAAGCTTTCTTT.

This clonotype was recorded a few times. The chain couples TRBV12-3 or TRBV12-4 to TRBJ2-4; D is perhaps TRBD1 (6 bases). The germline V and J ends were trimmed by 6 bases and 2 bases, with 17 bases remaining between them. This CDR3 has 16 amino acids. CDR3 nucleotide sequence: TGTGCCAGCAGCAGGGGTTCCGCAGATCCCAAAAACATTCAGTACTTC. It codes for CASSRGSADPKNIQYF.

The table lists this clonotype with a count of one. V usage is TRBV9 and J usage is TRBJ2-1; 8 bases match TRBD1. Per germline, CDR1 SGDLS and CDR2 YYNGEE. The CDR3 totals 15 residues. V gave up 0 bases and J gave up 10 bases; unmatched junction bases: 9. This CDR3 reads CASSVGGQAHEEQFF. The CDR3 DNA follows: TGTGCCAGCAGCGTAGGGGGACAGGCGCATGAAGAGCAGTTCTTC.

This clonotype was seen a few times. In nucleotides, the CDR3 is TGTGCCAGCAGCTTGGTGGGGGACTATGGCTACACCTTC. Translated: CASSLVGDYGYTF. The chain employs TRBV5-4 and TRBJ1-2; TRBD1 is a possible D gene (5 bases). The CDR3 runs 13 residues. In germline, CDR1 is SGHNT, CDR2 YYREEE (reference sequence). Trimming removed 0 bases from V and 3 bases from J, with 6 bases in between.

This clonotype was detected only a few times. The chain joins TRBV29-1 to TRBJ2-5; 8 nucleotides agree with TRBD2. The J call could be wrong; TRBJ2-7 is a better fit for the DNA end. The CDR3 runs to 12 residues. Germline V gene sequence: CDR1 SQVTM, CDR2 ANQGSEA. Written as DNA, the CDR3 is TGCAGCGCTGGGACTAGTTTCTACGAGCAGTACTTC. This gives the protein CSAGTSFYEQYF.

The chain links TRBV15 to TRBJ1-2, with TRBD1 as a possible D gene (5 bases). Between the trimmed V and J ends, which lost 1 base and 4 bases, there was a span of 13 bases. This CDR3 is 15 amino acids long. The germline CDR1 and CDR2 sequences are LNHNV and YYDKDF (reference sequence). The DNA of the CDR3 is TGTGCCACCAGCAGAGCGGCGGGACGTGTCTATGGCTACACCTTC. Its protein is CATSRAAGRVYGYTF.

About this clonotype: One base away lies a much larger clone, so this may be a sequencing read error. The chain has TRBV4-3 and TRBJ2-6; D is uncertain. The germline V gene has CDR1 LGHNA and CDR2 YSLEER. The CDR3 loop spans 18 amino acids. The DNA for the CDR3 is TGCGCCAGCAGCCTTCTAGAGAAGAGTAACTCTGGGGTCAACGTCCTGACTTTC. It specifies CASSLLEKSNSGVNVLTF.

V and J are TRBV9 and TRBJ2-5, with D unclear. This CDR3 is built from 13 residues. Germline assignment: CDR1 SGDLS and CDR2 YYNGEE. The V gene lost 3 bases and the J gene lost 1 base, with 7 bases spanning the gap. CDR3 residues: CASSDNSQETQYF. CDR3 bases: TGTGCCAGCAGCGACAACAGCCAAGAGACCCAGTACTTC.

This clonotype was seen once. The gene calls are TRBV20-1 and TRBJ1-2, with 7 nucleotides matching TRBD1. From germline, CDR1 is DFQATT and CDR2 SNEGSKA (reference sequence). The CDR3 extends over 15 amino acids. V lost 1 base, J lost 2 bases, and 7 bases stayed unmatched. The CDR3 bases are TGCAGTGCTAGAGGTCCGGGACAGAAAAACTATGGCTACACCTTC. Translated, it gives CSARGPGQKNYGYTF.

The V call is TRBV7-2, the J call TRBJ2-5; 12 bases are a match to TRBD2. The trim removed 0 bases at V and 2 bases at J, leaving 1 base unmatched. The CDR3 runs to 16 residues. Germline CDR1 SGHTA, CDR2 FQGNSA. CDR3 bases: TGTGCCAGCAGCTTAGCTGGACTAGCGGGGCAAGAGACCCAGTACTTC. Its protein is CASSLAGLAGQETQYF.

The chain is built from TRBV27 and TRBJ2-5; 13 nucleotides match TRBD2. The germline V gene has CDR1 MNHEY and CDR2 SMNVEV (reference sequence). With 5 bases clipped from V and 4 bases from J, the junction kept 10 bases outside the gene matches. The CDR3 spans 17 residues. The CDR3 DNA is TGTGCCAGCAGTCTCCTACTAGCGGGGGGGCCGGGAGAGACCCAGTACTTC. This translates into CASSLLLAGGPGETQYF.

The CDR3 sequence: CSASDGSYEQYF. The CDR3 DNA sequence: TGCAGTGCTAGCGACGGCTCCTACGAGCAGTACTTC. This rearrangement joins TRBV20-1 to TRBJ2-7; no firm D call. CDR3 size: 12 residues. With 3 bases removed from V and 0 bases from J, the gap between germline ends came to 6 bases. Germline V gene data show CDR1 as DFQATT and CDR2 as SNEGSKA (reference sequence).

The J gene is TRBJ2-7, the V gene TRBV7-2, with 13 bases aligning to TRBD2. There are 15 residues in the CDR3. The junction had 6 bases not matched to a gene; V was cut back by 4 bases and J by 6 bases. Germline V lookup: CDR1 SGHTA, CDR2 FQGNSA. The CDR3 sequence: CASSSLAGGPGEQYF. In DNA, the CDR3 is TGTGCCAGCAGCTCACTAGCGGGGGGGCCTGGCGAGCAGTACTTC.

J is TRBJ2-7 and V is TRBV27, with 9 bases aligning to TRBD1. Trimming at V came to 4 bases and at J to 5 bases, leaving 9 bases not matched to a gene. The CDR3 spans 15 residues. Germline V gene sequence: CDR1 MNHEY, CDR2 SMNVEV (reference sequence). Here the CDR3 reads CASSSPGTGKDEQYF. DNA for the CDR3: TGTGCCAGCAGTTCTCCCGGGACAGGGAAAGACGAGCAGTACTTC.